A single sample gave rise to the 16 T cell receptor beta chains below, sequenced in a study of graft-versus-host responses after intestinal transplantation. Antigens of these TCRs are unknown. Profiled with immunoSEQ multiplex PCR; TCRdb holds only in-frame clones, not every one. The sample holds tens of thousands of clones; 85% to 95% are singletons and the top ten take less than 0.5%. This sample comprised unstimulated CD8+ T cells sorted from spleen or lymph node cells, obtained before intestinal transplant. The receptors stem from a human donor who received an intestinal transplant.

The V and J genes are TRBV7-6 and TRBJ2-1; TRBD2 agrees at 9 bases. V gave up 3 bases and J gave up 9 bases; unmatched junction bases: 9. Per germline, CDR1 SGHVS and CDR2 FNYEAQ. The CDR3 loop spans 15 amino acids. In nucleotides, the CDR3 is TGTGCCAGCAGCTTGGGGATAGCGGGAGAAGGTGAGCAGTTCTTC. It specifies CASSLGIAGEGEQFF.

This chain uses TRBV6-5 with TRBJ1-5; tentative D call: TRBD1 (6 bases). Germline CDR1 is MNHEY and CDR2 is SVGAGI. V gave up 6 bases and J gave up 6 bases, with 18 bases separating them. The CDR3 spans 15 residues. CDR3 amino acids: CASSLGGGESQPQHF. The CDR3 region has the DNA TGTGCCAGCAGCCTCGGGGGGGGCGAAAGTCAGCCCCAGCATTTT.

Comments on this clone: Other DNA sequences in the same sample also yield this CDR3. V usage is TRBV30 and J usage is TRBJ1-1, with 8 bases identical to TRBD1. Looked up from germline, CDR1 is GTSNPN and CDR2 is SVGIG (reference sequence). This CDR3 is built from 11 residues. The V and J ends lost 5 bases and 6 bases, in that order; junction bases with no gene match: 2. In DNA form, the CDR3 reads TGTGCCTGGGGACAGGGAGCTGAAGCTTTCTTT. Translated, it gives CAWGQGAEAFF.

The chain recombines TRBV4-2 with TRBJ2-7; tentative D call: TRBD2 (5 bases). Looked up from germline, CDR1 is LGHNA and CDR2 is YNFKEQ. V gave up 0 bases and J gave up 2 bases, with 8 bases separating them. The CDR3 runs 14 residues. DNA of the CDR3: TGTGCCAGCAGCCAAGATGTGGGAGCCTACGAGCAGTACTTC. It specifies CASSQDVGAYEQYF.

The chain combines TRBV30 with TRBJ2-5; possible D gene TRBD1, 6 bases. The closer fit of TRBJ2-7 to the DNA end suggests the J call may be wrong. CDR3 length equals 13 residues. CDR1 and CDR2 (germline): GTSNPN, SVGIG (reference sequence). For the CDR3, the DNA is TGTGCCTGGGCTACCGACAGGCCCTACGAGCAGTACTTC. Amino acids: CAWATDRPYEQYF.

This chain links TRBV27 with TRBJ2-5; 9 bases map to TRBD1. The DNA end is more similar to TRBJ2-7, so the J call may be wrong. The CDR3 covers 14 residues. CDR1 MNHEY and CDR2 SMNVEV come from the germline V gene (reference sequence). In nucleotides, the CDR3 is TGTGCCAGCAGTTTGACAGGGGGCTCCTACGAGCAGTACTTC. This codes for CASSLTGGSYEQYF.

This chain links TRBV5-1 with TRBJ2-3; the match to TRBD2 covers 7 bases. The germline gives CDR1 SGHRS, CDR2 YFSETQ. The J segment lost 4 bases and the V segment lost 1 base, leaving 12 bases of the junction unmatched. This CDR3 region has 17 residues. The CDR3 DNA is TGCGCCAGCAGCTTGCCCCTGGAGGGAGGGAGGGCAGATACGCAGTATTTT. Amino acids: CASSLPLEGGRADTQYF.

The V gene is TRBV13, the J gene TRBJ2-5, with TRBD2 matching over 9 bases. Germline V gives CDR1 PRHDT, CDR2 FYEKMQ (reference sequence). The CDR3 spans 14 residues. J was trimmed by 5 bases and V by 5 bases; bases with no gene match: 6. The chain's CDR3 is CASSPRGGIETQYF. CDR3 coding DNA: TGTGCCAGCAGCCCGCGGGGGGGAATTGAGACCCAGTACTTC.

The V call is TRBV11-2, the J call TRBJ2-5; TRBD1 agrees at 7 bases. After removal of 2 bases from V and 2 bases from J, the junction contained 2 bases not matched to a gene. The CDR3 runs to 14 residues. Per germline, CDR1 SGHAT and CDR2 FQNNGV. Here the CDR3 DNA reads TGTGCCAGCAGCTTAACACAGGGGCAAGAGACCCAGTACTTC. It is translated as CASSLTQGQETQYF.

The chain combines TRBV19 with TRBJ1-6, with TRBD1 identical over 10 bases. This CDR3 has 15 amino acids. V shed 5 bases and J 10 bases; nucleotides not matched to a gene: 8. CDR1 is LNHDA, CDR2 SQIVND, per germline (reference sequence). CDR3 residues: CASSLVMGQGSPLHF. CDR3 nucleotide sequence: TGTGCCAGTAGTCTCGTAATGGGACAGGGGTCACCCCTCCACTTT.

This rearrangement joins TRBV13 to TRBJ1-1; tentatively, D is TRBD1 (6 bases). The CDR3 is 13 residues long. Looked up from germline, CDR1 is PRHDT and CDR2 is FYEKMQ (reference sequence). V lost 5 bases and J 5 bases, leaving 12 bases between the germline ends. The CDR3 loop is CASSRNRETEAFF. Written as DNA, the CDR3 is TGTGCCAGCAGCAGGAACAGGGAAACTGAAGCTTTCTTT.

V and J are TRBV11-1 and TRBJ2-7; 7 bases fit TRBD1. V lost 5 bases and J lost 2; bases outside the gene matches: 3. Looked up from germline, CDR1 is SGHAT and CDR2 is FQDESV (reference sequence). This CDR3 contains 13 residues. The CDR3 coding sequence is TGTGCCAGCAGCCCCGGACAGGCCTACGAGCAGTACTTC. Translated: CASSPGQAYEQYF.

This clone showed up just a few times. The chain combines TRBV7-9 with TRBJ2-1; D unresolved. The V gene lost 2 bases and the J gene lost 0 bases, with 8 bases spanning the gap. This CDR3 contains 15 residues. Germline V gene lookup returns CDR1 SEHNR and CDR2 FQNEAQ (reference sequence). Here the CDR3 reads CASSLSFSSYNEQFF. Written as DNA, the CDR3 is TGTGCCAGCAGCTTATCTTTTAGCTCCTACAATGAGCAGTTCTTC.

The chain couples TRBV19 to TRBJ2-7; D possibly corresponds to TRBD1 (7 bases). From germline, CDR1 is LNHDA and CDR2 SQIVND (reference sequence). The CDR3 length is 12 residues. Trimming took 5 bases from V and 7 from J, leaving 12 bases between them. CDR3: CASSATGREQYF. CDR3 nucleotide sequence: TGTGCCAGTAGTGCGACAGGGAGGGAGCAGTACTTC.

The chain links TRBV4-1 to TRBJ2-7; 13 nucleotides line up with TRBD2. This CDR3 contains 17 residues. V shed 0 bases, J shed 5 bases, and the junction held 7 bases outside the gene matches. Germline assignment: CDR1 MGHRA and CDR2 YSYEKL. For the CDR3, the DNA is TGCGCCAGCAGCCAAGAAACCGGGACTAGCGGGAAAAACGAGCAGTACTTC. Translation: CASSQETGTSGKNEQYF.

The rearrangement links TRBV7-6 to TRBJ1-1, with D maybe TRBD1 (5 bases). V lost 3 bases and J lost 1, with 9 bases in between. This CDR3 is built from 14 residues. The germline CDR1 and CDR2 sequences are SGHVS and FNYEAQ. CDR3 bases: TGTGCCAGCAGCTTGGGTACAGGGAACACTGAAGCTTTCTTT. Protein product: CASSLGTGNTEAFF.